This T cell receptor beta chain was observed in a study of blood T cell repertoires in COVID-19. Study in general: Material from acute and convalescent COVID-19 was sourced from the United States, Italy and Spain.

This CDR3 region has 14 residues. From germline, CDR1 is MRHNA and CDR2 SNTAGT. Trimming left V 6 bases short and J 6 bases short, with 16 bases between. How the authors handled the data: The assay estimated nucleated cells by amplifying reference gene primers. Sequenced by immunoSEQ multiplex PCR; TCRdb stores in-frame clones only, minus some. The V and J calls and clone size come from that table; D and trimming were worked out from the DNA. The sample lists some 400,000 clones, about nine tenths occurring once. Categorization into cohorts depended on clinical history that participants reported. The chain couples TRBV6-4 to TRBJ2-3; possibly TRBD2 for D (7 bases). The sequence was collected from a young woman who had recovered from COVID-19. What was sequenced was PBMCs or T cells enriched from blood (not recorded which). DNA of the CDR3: TGTGCCAGCAGACAGGGCGGGAGCTTGGATACGCAGTATTTT. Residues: CASRQGGSLDTQYF.